Following are 14 T cell receptor beta chains from one sample sequenced in a study of CD8+ T cells in alopecia areata. cDNA prepared by RNA extraction and subsequent reverse transcription served as the template for sequencing. Sequencing was performed with immunoSEQ multiplex PCR; in TCRdb, only in-frame clones are kept and a portion is missing. This repertoire shows 95,000 to 150,000 clones, roughly 50% found once; its top ten account for 10% to 13%. The sequencing input was NKG2D-low CD8+ T cells sorted from blood. These receptors were collected from a human donor with alopecia areata.

The rearrangement joins TRBV29-1 to TRBJ2-7, with D possibly matching TRBD2 (5 bases). Germline V gives CDR1 SQVTM, CDR2 ANQGSEA. The CDR3 extends over 13 amino acids. Trimming shortened V by 6 bases and J by 3 bases, and 15 bases separated the two germline ends. CDR3 sequence: CSVQLGSVYEQYF. The DNA of the CDR3 is TGCAGCGTCCAACTAGGATCGGTCTACGAGCAGTACTTC.

The chain couples TRBV29-1 to TRBJ2-4; a possible D gene is TRBD1 (7 bases). With 7 bases removed from V and 0 bases from J, the gap between germline ends came to 19 bases. This CDR3 region has 16 residues. Germline CDR1 SQVTM, CDR2 ANQGSEA. The CDR3 spells CSAPEGAELAKNIQYF. DNA for the CDR3: TGCAGCGCACCGGAGGGGGCCGAACTAGCCAAAAACATTCAGTACTTC. Full variable domain (rest looked up from reference TRBV29-1 and TRBJ2-4): SAVISQKPSRDICQRGTSLTIQCQVDSQVTMMFWYRQQPGQSLTLIATANQGSEATYESGFVIDKFPISRPNLTFSTLTVSNMSPEDSSIYLCSAPEGAELAKNIQYFGAGTRLSVL.

The rearrangement uses TRBV9 and TRBJ2-1; a possible D gene is TRBD2 (6 bases). In germline, CDR1 is SGDLS, CDR2 YYNGEE. This CDR3 spans 13 amino acids. Trimming cost V 4 bases and J 6 bases, with 11 bases left between them. In DNA, the CDR3 is TGTGCCAGCAGCCCCGGGACTCCCAATGAGCAGTTCTTC. Residues: CASSPGTPNEQFF.

The chain couples TRBV29-1 to TRBJ2-7; maybe TRBD2 (5 bases). Trimming removed 6 bases from V and 6 bases from J, with 12 bases in between. Looked up from germline, CDR1 is SQVTM and CDR2 is ANQGSEA. The CDR3 is 11 amino acids. The CDR3 loop reads CSVEDESEQYF. Here the CDR3 DNA reads TGCAGCGTGGAGGACGAGTCCGAGCAGTACTTC.

This clone has only a few counts. This rearrangement joins TRBV7-9 to TRBJ1-1; tentative D call: TRBD1 (6 bases). The V end lost 5 bases, the J end lost 8 bases, and 12 bases lay between the germline ends. The CDR3 is 12 residues long. Germline V gives CDR1 SEHNR, CDR2 FQNEAQ (reference sequence). The CDR3 reads CASSPDRYEAFF. The CDR3 region has the DNA TGTGCCAGCAGCCCAGACAGGTACGAAGCTTTCTTT.

The chain has TRBV30 and TRBJ2-3; D may be TRBD1 (7 bases). The CDR3 extends over 14 amino acids. V was pared by 4 bases and J by 2 bases, with 13 bases between. CDR1 and CDR2 from the germline V gene are GTSNPN and SVGIG (reference sequence). The CDR3: CAWTPGGLTDTQYF. The CDR3 DNA is TGTGCCTGGACCCCAGGGGGACTCACAGATACGCAGTATTTT.

The chain carries TRBV27 and TRBJ2-2; possible D gene TRBD1, 6 bases. The length of the CDR3 is 17 residues. V was shortened by 6 bases and J by 1 base, with 18 bases between the two germline ends. CDR1 and CDR2 (germline): MNHEY, SMNVEV (reference sequence). The DNA for the CDR3 is TGTGCCAGCAGCCAAGTAGGCGTCAGGGGGAACACCGGGGAGCTGTTTTTT. This sequence encodes CASSQVGVRGNTGELFF.

For this clone: Other DNA sequences in the same sample also yield this CDR3. This chain links TRBV4-1 with TRBJ2-5; D is uncertain. The CDR3 has 13 residues. Trimming stripped 1 base from V and 3 bases from J, with 6 bases between. The germline V gene encodes CDR1 MGHRA and CDR2 YSYEKL. DNA for the CDR3: TGCGCCAGCAGCCAAGTTGGAGAAGAGACCCAGTACTTC. It is translated as CASSQVGEETQYF.

This chain connects TRBV29-1 to TRBJ2-7; D remains unclear. CDR3 size: 11 residues. Germline loops: CDR1 SQVTM, CDR2 ANQGSEA. Deletions cut 5 bases from V and 3 bases from J, with 8 bases between. The CDR3 bases are TGCAGCGTTCAGGAGATCTACGAGCAGTACTTC. Amino acids: CSVQEIYEQYF.

The V gene is TRBV29-1, the J gene TRBJ2-5; 10 bases match TRBD1. The DNA end is more similar to TRBJ2-7, so the J call may be wrong. Looked up from germline, CDR1 is SQVTM and CDR2 is ANQGSEA. The CDR3 totals 13 residues. For the CDR3, the DNA is TGCAGCGTTGAAGGGACAGGGGGCTACGAGCAGTACTTC. Translation: CSVEGTGGYEQYF.

In regard to this clone: The sample holds other DNA sequences that translate to the same CDR3. The J gene is TRBJ2-7, the V gene TRBV30, with unresolved D. The CDR3 is 12 amino acids. V lost 1 base to trimming and J lost 0 bases, with 4 bases between them. CDR1 is GTSNPN and CDR2 is SVGIG in the germline V gene (reference sequence). This chain's CDR3 is CAWSAASYEQYF. Here the CDR3 DNA reads TGTGCCTGGAGTGCCGCCTCCTACGAGCAGTACTTC.

The count of this clone is one. The V gene is TRBV9, the J gene TRBJ2-1; 8 bases match TRBD2. Germline V gives CDR1 SGDLS, CDR2 YYNGEE. The CDR3 is 14 amino acids. In DNA form, the CDR3 reads TGTTCTAGCGGGCGTAGCAGCTCCTACAATGAGCAGTTCTTC. Its translation is CSSGRSSSYNEQFF.

This clone came up a few times. V gene TRBV6-4 combines with J gene TRBJ2-1; the D gene is possibly TRBD2 (6 bases). The CDR3 has 16 amino acids. Trimming cost V 2 bases and J 4 bases, with 15 bases left between them. CDR1 is MRHNA, CDR2 SNTAGT, per germline. The CDR3: CASSDAASDPYNEQFF. CDR3 in DNA: TGTGCCAGCAGTGACGCTGCTAGCGACCCATACAATGAGCAGTTCTTC.

CDR3 sequence: CASSPDLYEQYF. The CDR3 DNA is TGTGCCAGCAGCCCAGACCTCTACGAGCAGTACTTC. The rearrangement joins TRBV7-9 to TRBJ2-7, with no clear D. Trimming removed 5 bases from V and 3 bases from J, with 8 bases in between. Per germline, CDR1 SEHNR and CDR2 FQNEAQ (reference sequence). The CDR3 has 12 residues.